This T cell receptor beta chain was retrieved from a study of PD-1 blockade in classical Hodgkin lymphoma. Relapse was seen in all patients after autologous stem cell transplantation, and brentuximab vedotin exposure was variable. Germline V gene lookup returns CDR1 LNHDA and CDR2 SQIVND (reference sequence). V was cut by 3 bases and J by 3 bases, with 11 bases left in between. This CDR3 has 14 amino acids. Generated by immunoSEQ multiplex PCR, the TCRdb table keeps only in-frame clones and is missing some. The table shows about 26,000 clones, with approximately 82% occurring only once. This sequence was found in a human donor with classical Hodgkin lymphoma. The rearrangement joins TRBV19 to TRBJ2-5, with D unclear. The sequencing used peripheral blood mononuclear cells (PBMCs), collected before the second cycle of nivolumab. CDR3 nucleotides: TGTGCCAGTAGTATCTCGACTCCGAAAGAGACCCAGTACTTC. Translating it yields CASSISTPKETQYF.